A selection of T cell receptor beta chains follows, all from one sample in a study of human T cells and chemical hapten exposure. MiXCR was run by TCRdb on the RACE reads, yielding one entry per CDR3 protein. The table lists around 300,000 distinct CDR3 sequences, about 7% of them singletons, with 8.4% in the top ten. This sample comprised whole blood, obtained in connection with sensitization to the hapten diphenylcyclopropenone (DPC). The source is a woman aged 18-29 years with alopecia areata. Some clones in this sample may be carry-over from other donors' samples. Both conserved end residues are part of each CDR3. A D gene is named only where the DNA matches it firmly. Where a row states a size, it is once, few, many or the class of an expanded clone; other rows omit it.

abundance | j_gene | v_gene | d_gene | CDR3nt | CDR3aa
- | TRBJ2-3 | TRBV2 | TRBD2 | TGTGCCAGCAGTGAAGCGCGGCTAGCGGGGGGGCAGGGAGATACGCAGTATTTT | CASSEARLAGGQGDTQYF
few | TRBJ1-5 | TRBV9 | TRBD1 | TGTGCCAGCAGCCCTACAGGGGGTGGCAATCAGCCCCAGCATTTT | CASSPTGGGNQPQHF
few | TRBJ2-3 | TRBV12-2 | - | TGTGCAAGTCGCTTGATTCCTAGCGTATTTAGCACAGATACGCAGTATTTT | CASRLIPSVFSTDTQYF
- | TRBJ1-2 | TRBV24-1 | TRBD1 | TGTGCCACCAGTGGTCTGTTAAGGGGACAGGCGTCCCATGGCTACACCTTC | CATSGLLRGQASHGYTF
few | TRBJ1-1 | TRBV7-9 | TRBD1 | TGTGCCAGCAGTAGGACAGGGAAGAACACTGAAGCTTTCTTT | CASSRTGKNTEAFF
- | TRBJ1-5 | TRBV5-1 | - | TGCGCCAGCAGCCCCGGCAGTGATAGCAATCAGCCCCAGCATTTT | CASSPGSDSNQPQHF
few | TRBJ1-1 | TRBV9 | - | TGTGCCAGCAGCGTAGTGGAGGACACTGAAGCTTTCTTT | CASSVVEDTEAFF
few | TRBJ2-1 | TRBV12-3/TRBV12-4 | TRBD2 | TGTGCCAGCAGTTTTGATTCGCTAGCGGGGGCCTCCTACAATGAGCAGTTCTTC | CASSFDSLAGASYNEQFF
few | TRBJ1-2 | TRBV27 | TRBD1 | TGTGCCAGCAGTTCTCACAGGGGGAACTATGGCTACACCTTC | CASSSHRGNYGYTF
- | TRBJ1-5 | TRBV29-1 | - | TGCAGCGTTGCCCAGGCGGAGGGCAATCAGCCCCAGCATTTT | CSVAQAEGNQPQHF
many | TRBJ2-1 | TRBV2 | - | TGTGCCAGCAGTGAAGACTACCAAAACCCTCATGAGCAGTTCTTC | CASSEDYQNPHEQFF
- | TRBJ2-2 | TRBV7-8 | - | TGTGCCAGCAGCCACATATGGAACACCGGGGAGCTGTTTTTT | CASSHIWNTGELFF
few | TRBJ1-1 | TRBV7-2 | - | TGTGCCAGCAGCTATGATATCTACACTGAAGCTTTCTTT | CASSYDIYTEAFF
few | TRBJ2-3 | TRBV6-5 | TRBD2 | TGTGCCAGCAGACAAGGACTAGCCTTCACAGATACGCAGTATTTT | CASRQGLAFTDTQYF
few | TRBJ2-7 | TRBV4-1 | TRBD2 | TGCGCCAGCAGCCTTCGGACTAGCGGGGTACTTTACGAGCAGTACTTC | CASSLRTSGVLYEQYF
few | TRBJ1-2 | TRBV7-2 | - | TGTGCCAGCAGCATGGACATGGCCTATGGCTACACCTTC | CASSMDMAYGYTF
- | TRBJ1-1 | TRBV28 | TRBD1 | TGTGCCAGCAGTAATAACAGGGGGCGCCGGGACACTGAAGCTTTCTTT | CASSNNRGRRDTEAFF
many | TRBJ2-5 | TRBV5-1 | - | TGCGCCAGCAGCCCCCTAGGGGGGGCAGAGACCCAGTACTTC | CASSPLGGAETQYF
- | TRBJ2-3 | TRBV11-2 | - | TGTGCCAGCAGCTTACGTAGGGCAGGGGCAGCAGATACGCAGTATTTT | CASSLRRAGAADTQYF
- | TRBJ2-3 | TRBV7-2 | - | TGTGCCAGCAGCCAGATACGTGGCACAGATACGCAGTATTTT | CASSQIRGTDTQYF
many | TRBJ2-7 | TRBV14 | - | TGTGCCAGCAGCCAATACAGCTACGAGCAGTACTTC | CASSQYSYEQYF
- | TRBJ2-2 | TRBV7-6 | TRBD2 | TGTGCCAGCAGCTTGGGGACTAGCGCGAACACCGGGGAGCTGTTTTTT | CASSLGTSANTGELFF
few | TRBJ1-2 | TRBV12-5 | - | TGTGCTAGTGGTTTGCTCCGGGATGGCTACACCTTC | CASGLLRDGYTF
- | TRBJ2-3 | TRBV6-2/TRBV6-3 | TRBD2 | TGTGCCAGCAGTTACGGGACCCAGCGGGAAACAGATACGCAGTATTTT | CASSYGTQRETDTQYF
many | TRBJ2-1 | TRBV4-1 | TRBD2 | TGCGCCAGCAGCCAAGAGTCTAGCGGGGGGATTTACAATGAGCAGTTCTTC | CASSQESSGGIYNEQFF
- | TRBJ2-3 | TRBV13 | - | TGTGCCAGCAGCTTAACACTGAGCTCGCCCCCAGATACGCAGTATTTT | CASSLTLSSPPDTQYF
few | TRBJ1-5 | TRBV28 | - | TGTGCCAGCAGTCCCCGCTATAGCAATCAGCCCCAGCATTTT | CASSPRYSNQPQHF
few | TRBJ2-4 | TRBV7-8 | - | TGTGCCAGCAGCTTAGGTTTGCTAAGCCTAGCCAAAAACATTCAGTACTTC | CASSLGLLSLAKNIQYF
few | TRBJ2-7 | TRBV6-2/TRBV6-3 | TRBD2 | TGTGCCAGCAGACCAGCGGGGGTGGTGAACGAGCAGTACTTC | CASRPAGVVNEQYF
many | TRBJ2-3 | TRBV12-3/TRBV12-4 | TRBD2 | TGTGCCAGCAGTTGGACTAGAGCAGATACGCAGTATTTT | CASSWTRADTQYF
few | TRBJ2-4 | TRBV6-6 | - | TGTGCCAGCAGTTACTCGATCATTCAGTACTTC | CASSYSIIQYF
many | TRBJ2-5 | TRBV7-6 | TRBD1 | TGTGCCAGCAGCAGATCCGGGACAGGGTATGGAGTCGAGACCCAGTACTTC | CASSRSGTGYGVETQYF
many | TRBJ2-5 | TRBV7-8 | - | TGTGCCAGCAGCTTAGCAAGCCCGCGGGGACAAGAGACCCAGTACTTC | CASSLASPRGQETQYF
many | TRBJ2-1 | TRBV3-1 | TRBD2 | TGTGCCAGCAGCCGCGGGGGGTTGAGGAATGAGCAGTTCTTC | CASSRGGLRNEQFF
few | TRBJ1-1 | TRBV20-1 | TRBD1 | TGCAGTGCAGGGGGCCAACAGGGGTACAGTACTGAAGCTTTCTTT | CSAGGQQGYSTEAFF
- | TRBJ1-2 | TRBV28 | - | TGTGCCAGCAGTTTGGCCCAAACGGAAGTCGATGGCTACACCTTC | CASSLAQTEVDGYTF
few | TRBJ1-2 | TRBV4-3 | - | TGCGCCAGCAGCCAAGATATGGGCTCAGGGGCCAACTATGGCTACACCTTC | CASSQDMGSGANYGYTF
- | TRBJ1-4 | TRBV6-1 | - | TGTGCCAGCGTTGAATCGGGACGGGCTAATGAAAAACTGTTTTTT | CASVESGRANEKLFF
many | TRBJ2-2 | TRBV11-2 | - | TGTGCCAGCAGCCCCACCGACGGCAGGGAGAACACCGGGGAGCTGTTTTTT | CASSPTDGRENTGELFF
many | TRBJ1-3 | TRBV5-5 | - | TGTGCCAGCAGCTCCGATCGGCACAGCTCTGGAAACACCATATATTTT | CASSSDRHSSGNTIYF
- | TRBJ1-2 | TRBV6-5 | - | TGTGCCAGCAGTGACAACTATGGCTACACCTTC | CASSDNYGYTF
- | TRBJ2-3 | TRBV6-6 | - | TGTGCCAGCAGTTACGGGGAGGCCATGGGAGATACGCAGTATTTT | CASSYGEAMGDTQYF
few | TRBJ2-1 | TRBV29-1 | TRBD1 | TGCAGCGCCCCGGGGGACAGGGTGGGCAATGAGCAGTTCTTC | CSAPGDRVGNEQFF
few | TRBJ2-5 | TRBV11-3 | TRBD2 | TGTGCCAGCAGCTCAACCCTAGCGGGCAAAGAGACCCAGTACTTC | CASSSTLAGKETQYF
few | TRBJ1-2 | TRBV20-1 | - | TGCAGTGTTTCACAGGATTCTAACTATGGCTACACCTTC | CSVSQDSNYGYTF
few | TRBJ2-7 | TRBV28 | - | TGTGCCAGCAGTTTAGGATCCTGGGGGGAGCAGTACTTC | CASSLGSWGEQYF